The T cell receptor beta chain under discussion was sequenced for a study of blood T cell repertoires in COVID-19. Looking at the study overall: Collection of acute and convalescent COVID-19 samples took place in the United States, Italy and Spain. Sources were T cells, B-cell-depleted T cells, or PBMCs; the material itself was cDNA or gDNA.

Original processing notes: Using reference gene primer amplification, nucleated cell counts were estimated. TCRdb keeps only in-frame clones here, not all; method: immunoSEQ multiplex PCR. That table furnishes V, J and clone size, whereas the DNA furnished D and trimming. The sample lists roughly 360,000 clones, more than 75% occurring once. Source material: peripheral blood. The clonotype comes from a human donor with acute or convalescent COVID-19. The donor label of this sample is uncertain.

CDR3 protein: CASSFNGGRTDTQYF. CDR3 DNA: TGTGCCAGCAGCTTTAACGGGGGGAGGACAGATACGCAGTATTTT. The chain employs TRBV11-3 and TRBJ2-3, with 7 bases that match TRBD2. V lost 3 bases, J lost 3 bases, and 6 bases stayed unmatched. The CDR3 consists of 15 residues. Germline loops: CDR1 SGHNT, CDR2 YENEEA.